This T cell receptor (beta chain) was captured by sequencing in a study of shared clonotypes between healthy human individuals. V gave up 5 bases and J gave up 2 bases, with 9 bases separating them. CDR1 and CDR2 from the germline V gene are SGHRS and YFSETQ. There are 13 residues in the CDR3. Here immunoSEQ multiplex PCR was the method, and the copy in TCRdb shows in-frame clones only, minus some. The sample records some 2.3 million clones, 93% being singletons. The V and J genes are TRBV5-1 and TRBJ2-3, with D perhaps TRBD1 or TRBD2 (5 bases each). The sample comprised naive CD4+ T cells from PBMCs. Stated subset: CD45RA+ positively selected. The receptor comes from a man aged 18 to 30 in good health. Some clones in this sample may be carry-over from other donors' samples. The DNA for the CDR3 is TGCGCCAGCAGACGGGGCCTCACAGATACGCAGTATTTT. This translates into CASRRGLTDTQYF.